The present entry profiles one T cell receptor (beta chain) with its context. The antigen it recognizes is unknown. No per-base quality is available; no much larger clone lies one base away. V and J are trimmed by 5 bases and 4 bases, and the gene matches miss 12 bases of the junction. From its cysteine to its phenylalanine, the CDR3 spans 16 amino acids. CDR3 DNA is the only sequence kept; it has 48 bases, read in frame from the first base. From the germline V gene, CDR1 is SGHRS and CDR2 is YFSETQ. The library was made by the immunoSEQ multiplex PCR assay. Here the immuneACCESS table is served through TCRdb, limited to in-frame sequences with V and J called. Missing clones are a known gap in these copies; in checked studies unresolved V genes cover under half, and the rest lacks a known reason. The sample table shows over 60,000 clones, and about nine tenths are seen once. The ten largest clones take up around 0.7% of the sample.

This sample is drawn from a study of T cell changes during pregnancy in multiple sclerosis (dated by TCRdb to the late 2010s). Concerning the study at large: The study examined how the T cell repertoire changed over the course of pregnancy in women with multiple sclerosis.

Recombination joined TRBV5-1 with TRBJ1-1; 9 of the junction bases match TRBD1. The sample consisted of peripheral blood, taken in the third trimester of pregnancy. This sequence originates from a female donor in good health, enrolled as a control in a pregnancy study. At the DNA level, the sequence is TGCGCCAGCAGTACCGGGACAGGGAGTCGTAGCACTGAAGCTTTCTTT. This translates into CASSTGTGSRSTEAFF.